This T cell receptor (beta chain) was observed in a study of blood T cell repertoires in COVID-19. Turning to the study itself: Sites in the United States, Italy and Spain provided acute and convalescent COVID-19 samples.

Trimming took off 7 bases at V and 3 bases at J, with 15 bases between the two ends. This CDR3 is built from 14 residues. The germline CDR1 and CDR2 sequences are MNHEY and SVGAGI. Per the original data handling: The authors estimated nucleated cell counts from reference gene primer amplification. Data came from immunoSEQ multiplex PCR; TCRdb stores just in-frame clones and leaves some out. V and J calls and clone size are as listed in that table; D and trimming were resolved from the DNA. The repertoire holds about 240,000 clones, roughly 86% seen once, with about 12% in the top ten. This TCR was sampled from an elderly man with acute or convalescent COVID-19. The sequencing input was peripheral blood. V and J are TRBV6-5 and TRBJ2-5; TRBD1 might be the D (6 bases). The DNA for the CDR3 is TGTGCCAGCACCGACGGACAGCCGGAAGAGACCCAGTACTTC. Amino acid sequence: CASTDGQPEETQYF.